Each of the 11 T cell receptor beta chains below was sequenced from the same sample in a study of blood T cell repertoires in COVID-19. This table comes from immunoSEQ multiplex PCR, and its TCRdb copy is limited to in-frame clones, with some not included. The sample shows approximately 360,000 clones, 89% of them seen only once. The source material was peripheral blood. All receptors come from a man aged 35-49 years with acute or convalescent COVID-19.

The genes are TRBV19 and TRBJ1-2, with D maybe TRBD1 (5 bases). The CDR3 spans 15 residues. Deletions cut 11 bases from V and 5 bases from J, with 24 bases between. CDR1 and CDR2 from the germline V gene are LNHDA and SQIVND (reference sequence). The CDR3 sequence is CAPGRGGGPDYGYTF. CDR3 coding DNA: TGTGCCCCGGGGAGGGGCGGCGGGCCTGATTATGGCTACACCTTC.

In nucleotides, the CDR3 is TGTGCCAGCCGGACAGGGACTGGAAACACCATATATTTT. Amino acids: CASRTGTGNTIYF. The V gene is TRBV12-3 or TRBV12-4, the J gene TRBJ1-3; 8 bases are a match to TRBD1. Losses at the gene ends were 8 bases for V and 2 bases for J; bases not matched to a gene: 2. The CDR3 spans 13 residues.

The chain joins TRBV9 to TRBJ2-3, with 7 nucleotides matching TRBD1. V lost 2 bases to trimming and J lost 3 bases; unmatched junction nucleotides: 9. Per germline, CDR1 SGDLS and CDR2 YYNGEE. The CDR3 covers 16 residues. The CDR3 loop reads CASSVHPDRHTDTQYF. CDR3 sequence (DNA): TGTGCCAGCAGCGTCCATCCGGACAGGCATACAGATACGCAGTATTTT. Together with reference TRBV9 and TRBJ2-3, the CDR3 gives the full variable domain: DSGVTQTPKHLITATGQRVTLRCSPRSGDLSVYWYQQSLDQGLQFLIQYYNGEERAKGNILERFSAQQFPDLHSELNLSSLELGDSALYFCASSVHPDRHTDTQYFGPGTRLTVL.

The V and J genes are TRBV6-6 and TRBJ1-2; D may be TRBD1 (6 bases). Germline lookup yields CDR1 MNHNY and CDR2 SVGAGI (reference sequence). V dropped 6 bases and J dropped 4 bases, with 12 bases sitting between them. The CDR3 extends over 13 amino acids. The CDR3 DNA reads TGTGCCAGCAGGGGGGCGCGAAGCTATGGCTACACCTTC. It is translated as CASRGARSYGYTF.

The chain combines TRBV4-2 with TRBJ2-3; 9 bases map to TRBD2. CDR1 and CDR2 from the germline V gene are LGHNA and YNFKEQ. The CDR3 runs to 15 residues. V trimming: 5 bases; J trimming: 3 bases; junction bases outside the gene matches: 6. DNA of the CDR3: TGTGCCAGCAGCTCGCGGGAGGGCCAAACAGATACGCAGTATTTT. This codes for CASSSREGQTDTQYF.

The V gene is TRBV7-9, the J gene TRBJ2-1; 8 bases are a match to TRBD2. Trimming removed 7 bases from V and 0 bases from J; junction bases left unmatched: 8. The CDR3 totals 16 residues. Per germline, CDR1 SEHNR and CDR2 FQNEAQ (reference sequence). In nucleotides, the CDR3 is TGTGCCAGCACCGCGATAGCGGGGAGCTCCTACAATGAGCAGTTCTTC. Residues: CASTAIAGSSYNEQFF.

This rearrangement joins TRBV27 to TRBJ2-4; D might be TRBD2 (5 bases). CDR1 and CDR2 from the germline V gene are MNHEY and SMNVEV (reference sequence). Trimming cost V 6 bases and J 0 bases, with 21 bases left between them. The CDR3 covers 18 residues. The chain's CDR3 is CASRTNAGGSLAKNIQYF. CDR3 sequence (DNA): TGTGCCAGCAGGACGAACGCGGGCGGGTCTCTAGCCAAAAACATTCAGTACTTC.

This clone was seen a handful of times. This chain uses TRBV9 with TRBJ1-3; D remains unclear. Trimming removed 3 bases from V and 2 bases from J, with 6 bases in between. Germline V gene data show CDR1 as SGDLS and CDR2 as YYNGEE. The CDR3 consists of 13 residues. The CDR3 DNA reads TGTGCCAGCAGCGAGAGTCCTGGAAACACCATATATTTT. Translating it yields CASSESPGNTIYF.

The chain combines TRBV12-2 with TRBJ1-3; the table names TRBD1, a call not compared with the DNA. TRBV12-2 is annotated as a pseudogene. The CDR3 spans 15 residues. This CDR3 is CASRLETGAGNTIYF. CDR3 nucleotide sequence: TGTGCAAGTCGCTTGGAGACAGGGGCTGGAAACACCATATATTTT.

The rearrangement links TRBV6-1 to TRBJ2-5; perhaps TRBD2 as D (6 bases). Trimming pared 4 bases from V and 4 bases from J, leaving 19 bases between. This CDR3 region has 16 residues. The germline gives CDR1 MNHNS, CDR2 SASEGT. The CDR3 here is CASSALRTRRGETQYF. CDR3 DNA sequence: TGTGCCAGCAGTGCCTTAAGAACTAGGAGGGGAGAGACCCAGTACTTC.

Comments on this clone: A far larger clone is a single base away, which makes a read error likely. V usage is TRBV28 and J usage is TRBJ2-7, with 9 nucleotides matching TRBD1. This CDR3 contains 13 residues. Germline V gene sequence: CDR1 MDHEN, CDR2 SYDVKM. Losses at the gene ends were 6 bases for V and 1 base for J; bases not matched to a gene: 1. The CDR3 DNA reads TGTGCCAGCAGGGGACAGGGATCCTACGAGCAGTACTTC. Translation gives CASRGQGSYEQYF.